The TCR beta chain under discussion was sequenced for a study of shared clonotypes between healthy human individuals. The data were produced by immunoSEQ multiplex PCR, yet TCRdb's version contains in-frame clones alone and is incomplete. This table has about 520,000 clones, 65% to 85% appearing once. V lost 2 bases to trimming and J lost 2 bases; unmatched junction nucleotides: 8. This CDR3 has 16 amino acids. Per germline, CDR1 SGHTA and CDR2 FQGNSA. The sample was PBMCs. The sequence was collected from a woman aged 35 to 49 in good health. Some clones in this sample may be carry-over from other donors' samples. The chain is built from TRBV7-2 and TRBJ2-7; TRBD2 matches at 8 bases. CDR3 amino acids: CASSLHGGRKTYEQYF. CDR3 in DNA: TGTGCCAGCAGCTTACATGGCGGGAGGAAAACCTACGAGCAGTACTTC.